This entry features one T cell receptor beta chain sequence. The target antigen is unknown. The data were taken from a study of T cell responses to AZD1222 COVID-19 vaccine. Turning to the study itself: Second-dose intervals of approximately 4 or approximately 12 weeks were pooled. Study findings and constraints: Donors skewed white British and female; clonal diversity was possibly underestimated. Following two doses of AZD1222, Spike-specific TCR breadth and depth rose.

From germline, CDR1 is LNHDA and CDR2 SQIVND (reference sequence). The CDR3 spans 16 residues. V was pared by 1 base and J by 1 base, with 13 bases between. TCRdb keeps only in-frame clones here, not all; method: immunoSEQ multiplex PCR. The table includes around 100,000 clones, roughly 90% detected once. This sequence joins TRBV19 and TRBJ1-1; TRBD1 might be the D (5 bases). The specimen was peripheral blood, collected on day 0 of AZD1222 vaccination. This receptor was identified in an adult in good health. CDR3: CASSIGAVGTNTEAFF. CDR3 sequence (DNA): TGTGCCAGTAGTATAGGGGCAGTAGGGACGAACACTGAAGCTTTCTTT.